This T cell receptor beta chain was captured by sequencing in a study of PD-L1 blockade in urothelial cancer. In the study overall: The study recovered a median of around 140,000 T cells per blood sample.

Every PCR got spiked synthetic TCR analog templates. The method was immunoSEQ multiplex PCR; TCRdb's version includes in-frame clones alone and lacks a portion of them. The sample records around 32,000 clones, about 89% being singletons. Between 1 and 8 samples per patient were obtained, pretreatment and on-treatment. The CDR3 spans 15 residues. J lost 2 bases, V lost 5 bases, and 3 bases had no gene match. Germline V gene data show CDR1 as MNHEY and CDR2 as SMNVEV (reference sequence). The receptor comes from a man aged 50-60 years with urothelial cancer. The sequencing here drew on PBMCs, taken around atezolizumab (anti-PD-L1) treatment. The V and J genes are TRBV27 and TRBJ2-7; 13 bases are shared with TRBD2. CDR3 region: CASSAGLAGAYEQYF. CDR3 nucleotides: TGTGCCAGCAGTGCCGGACTAGCGGGAGCCTACGAGCAGTACTTC.